Listed here are 5 T cell receptor beta chains from one sample, sequenced in a study of T cell responses to AZD1222 COVID-19 vaccine. The protocol was immunoSEQ multiplex PCR, while the TCRdb copy is restricted to in-frame clones and leaves out a portion. The sample has tens of thousands of clones; around 90% are singletons. The material sequenced was peripheral blood, taken 28 days after the second AZD1222 dose. These receptors were collected from an adult who received the AZD1222 COVID-19 vaccine.

The V and J genes are TRBV5-5 and TRBJ2-7, with 12 bases identical to TRBD2. Germline V gives CDR1 SGHKS, CDR2 YYEKEE (reference sequence). V was clipped by 0 bases and J by 3 bases; unmatched bases: 7. The CDR3 runs 17 residues. CDR3 region: CASSLVSSGGDFYEQYF. The CDR3, as DNA: TGTGCCAGCAGCTTGGTTTCTAGCGGGGGGGACTTCTACGAGCAGTACTTC.

The chain links TRBV3-1 (or the pseudogene TRBV3-2) to TRBJ2-1, with D unresolved. The CDR3 has 13 residues. V lost 2 bases and J lost 11, with 13 bases in between. The germline V gene encodes CDR1 LGHDT and CDR2 YNNKEL (reference sequence). This CDR3 is CASSQRNDLQQFF. CDR3 DNA: TGTGCCAGCAGCCAAAGGAACGACCTACAGCAGTTCTTC.

This clone has a single count. The V gene is TRBV7-2, the J gene TRBJ2-1; TRBD1 matches at 7 bases. Unmatched junction bases numbered 1, after V lost 0 bases and J lost 5 bases. Germline CDR1 SGHTA, CDR2 FQGNSA. The CDR3 runs 14 residues. CDR3: CASSLAGGHNEQFF. CDR3 coding DNA: TGTGCCAGCAGCTTAGCAGGGGGCCACAATGAGCAGTTCTTC.

The V gene is TRBV2, the J gene TRBJ2-4; 9 bases map to TRBD2. This CDR3 has 18 amino acids. The germline V gene has CDR1 SNHLY and CDR2 FYNNEI. V lost 6 bases to trimming and J lost 0 bases; unmatched junction nucleotides: 12. This CDR3 reads CASSTPGLAGQAKNIQYF. The DNA of the CDR3 is TGTGCCAGCAGCACACCGGGACTAGCAGGCCAAGCCAAAAACATTCAGTACTTC.

V and J are TRBV9 and TRBJ1-2; 9 positions agree with TRBD1. The ends lost 6 bases at V and 4 bases at J; junction bases unmatched: 4. Germline V lookup: CDR1 SGDLS, CDR2 YYNGEE. There are 13 residues in the CDR3. This chain's CDR3 is CASTPGQGYGYTF. CDR3 sequence (DNA): TGTGCCAGCACCCCGGGACAGGGCTATGGCTACACCTTC.